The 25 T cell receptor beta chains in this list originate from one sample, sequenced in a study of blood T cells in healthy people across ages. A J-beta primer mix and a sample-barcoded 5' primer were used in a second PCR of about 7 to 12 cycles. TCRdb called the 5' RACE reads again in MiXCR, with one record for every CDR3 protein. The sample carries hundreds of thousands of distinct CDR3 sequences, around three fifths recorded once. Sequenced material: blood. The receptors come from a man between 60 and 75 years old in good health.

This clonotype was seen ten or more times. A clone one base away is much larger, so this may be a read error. CDR3 region: CASSYSGGSNEQYF. The CDR3 coding sequence is TGTGCCAGCAGCTATAGCGGGGGGAGTAATGAGCAGTACTTC. The chain employs TRBV2 and TRBJ2-7, with 10 bases that match TRBD2. Per the germline V gene, CDR1 is SNHLY and CDR2 is FYNNEI. Trimming at V came to 6 bases and at J to 7 bases, leaving 9 bases not matched to a gene. The CDR3 runs 14 residues.

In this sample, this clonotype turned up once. In DNA, the CDR3 is TGTGCCAGCTCACCATCAGAGGCTGGGGCCAACGTCCTGACTTTC. Its protein is CASSPSEAGANVLTF. The V gene is TRBV18, the J gene TRBJ2-6; D call uncertain. There are 15 residues in the CDR3. Germline V gene sequence: CDR1 KGHSH, CDR2 LQKENI. With 2 bases removed from V and 2 bases from J, the gap between germline ends came to 7 bases.

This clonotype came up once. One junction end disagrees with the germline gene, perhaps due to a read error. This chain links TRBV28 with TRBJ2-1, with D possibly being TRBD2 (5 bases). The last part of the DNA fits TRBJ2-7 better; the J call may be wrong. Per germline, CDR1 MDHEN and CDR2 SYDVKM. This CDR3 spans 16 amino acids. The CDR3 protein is CVSSLLSASSYNEQYF. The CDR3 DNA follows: TGTGTCAGCAGTTTATTATCGGCTAGCTCCTACAATGAGCAGTACTTC.

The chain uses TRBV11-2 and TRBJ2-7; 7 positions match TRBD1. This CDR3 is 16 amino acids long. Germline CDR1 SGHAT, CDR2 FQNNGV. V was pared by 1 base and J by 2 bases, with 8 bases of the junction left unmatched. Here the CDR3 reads CASSLGRYRGTYEQYF. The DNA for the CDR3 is TGTGCCAGCAGCTTAGGCCGATACAGGGGTACCTACGAGCAGTACTTC.

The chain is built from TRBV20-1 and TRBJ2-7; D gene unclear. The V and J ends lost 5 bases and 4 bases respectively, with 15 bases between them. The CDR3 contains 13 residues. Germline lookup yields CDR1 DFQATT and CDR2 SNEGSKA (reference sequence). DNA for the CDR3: TGCAGTGCTGGCCAAGCCCTAGGGTACGAGCAGTACTTC. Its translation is CSAGQALGYEQYF.

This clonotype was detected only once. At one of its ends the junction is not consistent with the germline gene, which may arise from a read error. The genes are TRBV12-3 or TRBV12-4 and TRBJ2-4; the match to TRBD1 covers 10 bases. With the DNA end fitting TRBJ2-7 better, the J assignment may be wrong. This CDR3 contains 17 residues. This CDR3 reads CACSRRPPGQGNLEQYF. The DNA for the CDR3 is TGTGCCTGCAGCCGACGCCCCCCGGGACAGGGGAACCTCGAGCAGTACTTC.

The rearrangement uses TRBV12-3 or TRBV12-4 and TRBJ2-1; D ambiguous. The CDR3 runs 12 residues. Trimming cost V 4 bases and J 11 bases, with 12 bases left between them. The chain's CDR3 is CASSSTGVKQFF. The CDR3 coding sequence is TGTGCCAGCAGTTCAACTGGGGTAAAGCAGTTCTTC.

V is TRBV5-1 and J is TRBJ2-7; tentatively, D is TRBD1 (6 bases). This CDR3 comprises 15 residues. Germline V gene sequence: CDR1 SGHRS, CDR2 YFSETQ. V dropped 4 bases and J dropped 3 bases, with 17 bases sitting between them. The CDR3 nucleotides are TGCGCCAGCAGCCCTGTGGCAGGGGCTTTCTACGAGCAGTACTTC. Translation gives CASSPVAGAFYEQYF.

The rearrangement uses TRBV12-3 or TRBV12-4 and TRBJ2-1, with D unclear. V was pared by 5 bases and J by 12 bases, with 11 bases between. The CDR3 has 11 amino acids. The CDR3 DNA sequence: TGTGCCAGCAGTCAACCCCCCCGGCAGTTCTTC. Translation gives CASSQPPRQFF.

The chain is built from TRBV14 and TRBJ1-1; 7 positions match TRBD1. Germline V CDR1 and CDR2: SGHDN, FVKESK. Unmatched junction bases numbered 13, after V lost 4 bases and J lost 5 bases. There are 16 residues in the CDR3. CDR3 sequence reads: CASSPINRGPGTEAFF. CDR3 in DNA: TGTGCCAGCAGCCCAATTAACAGGGGCCCGGGGACTGAAGCTTTCTTT.

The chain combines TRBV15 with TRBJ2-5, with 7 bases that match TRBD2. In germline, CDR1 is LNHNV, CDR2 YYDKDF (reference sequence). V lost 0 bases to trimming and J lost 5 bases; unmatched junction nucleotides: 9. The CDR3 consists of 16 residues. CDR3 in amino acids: CATSREIGRGWETQYF. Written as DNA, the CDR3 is TGTGCCACCAGCAGAGAAATTGGGAGGGGATGGGAGACCCAGTACTTC.

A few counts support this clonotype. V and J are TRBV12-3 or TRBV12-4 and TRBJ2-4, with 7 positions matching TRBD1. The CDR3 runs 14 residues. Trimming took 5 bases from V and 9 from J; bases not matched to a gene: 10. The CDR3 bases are TGTGCCAGCAGTCGGACAGGCTTGAGAGGCATTCAGTACTTC. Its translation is CASSRTGLRGIQYF.

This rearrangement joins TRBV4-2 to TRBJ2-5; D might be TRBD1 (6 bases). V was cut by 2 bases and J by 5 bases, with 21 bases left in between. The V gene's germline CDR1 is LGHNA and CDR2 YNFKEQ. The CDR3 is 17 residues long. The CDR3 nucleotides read TGTGCCAGCAGCCAAATTAATCGGGGCCTTCAGGGGGAGACCCAGTACTTC. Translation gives CASSQINRGLQGETQYF.

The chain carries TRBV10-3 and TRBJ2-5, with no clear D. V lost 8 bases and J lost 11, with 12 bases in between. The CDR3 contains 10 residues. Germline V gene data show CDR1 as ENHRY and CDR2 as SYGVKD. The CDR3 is CAIGDNEQYF. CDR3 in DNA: TGTGCCATCGGAGACAATGAGCAGTACTTC.

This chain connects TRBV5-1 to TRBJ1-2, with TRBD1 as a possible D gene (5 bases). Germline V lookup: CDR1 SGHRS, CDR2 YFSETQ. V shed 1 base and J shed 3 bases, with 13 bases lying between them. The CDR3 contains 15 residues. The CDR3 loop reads CASSLQQGGDYGYTF. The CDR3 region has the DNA TGCGCCAGCAGCTTGCAGCAGGGTGGAGACTATGGCTACACCTTC.

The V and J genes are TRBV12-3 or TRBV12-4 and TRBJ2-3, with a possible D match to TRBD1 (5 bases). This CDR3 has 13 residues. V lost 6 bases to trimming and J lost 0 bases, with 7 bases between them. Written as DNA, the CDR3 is TGTGCCAGCAGGACAGTTAGCACAGATACGCAGTATTTT. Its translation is CASRTVSTDTQYF.

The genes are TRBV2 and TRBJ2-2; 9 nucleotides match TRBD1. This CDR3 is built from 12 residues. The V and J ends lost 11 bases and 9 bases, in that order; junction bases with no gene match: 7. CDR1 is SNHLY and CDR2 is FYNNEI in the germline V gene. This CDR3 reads CAGRTGERELFF. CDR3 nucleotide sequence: TGTGCCGGGAGGACAGGGGAGAGGGAGCTGTTTTTT.

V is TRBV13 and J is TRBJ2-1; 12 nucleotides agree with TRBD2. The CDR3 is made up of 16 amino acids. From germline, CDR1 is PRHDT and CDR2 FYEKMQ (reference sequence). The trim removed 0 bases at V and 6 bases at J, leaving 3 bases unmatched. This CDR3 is CASSLGRLAGVNEQFF. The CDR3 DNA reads TGTGCCAGCAGCTTAGGCCGACTAGCGGGGGTCAATGAGCAGTTCTTC.

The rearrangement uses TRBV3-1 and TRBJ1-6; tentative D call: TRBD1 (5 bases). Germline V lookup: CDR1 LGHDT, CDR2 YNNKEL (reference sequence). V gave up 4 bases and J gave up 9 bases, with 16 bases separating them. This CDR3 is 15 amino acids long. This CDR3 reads CASSRAGTPGSPLHF. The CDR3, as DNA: TGTGCCAGCAGCCGAGCAGGGACCCCTGGTTCACCCCTCCACTTT.

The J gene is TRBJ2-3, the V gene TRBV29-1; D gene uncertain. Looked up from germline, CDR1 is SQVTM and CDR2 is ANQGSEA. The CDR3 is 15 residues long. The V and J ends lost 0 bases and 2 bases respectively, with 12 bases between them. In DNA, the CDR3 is TGCAGCGTTGAAGATCTCGCGGATCTCACAGATACGCAGTATTTT. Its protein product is CSVEDLADLTDTQYF.

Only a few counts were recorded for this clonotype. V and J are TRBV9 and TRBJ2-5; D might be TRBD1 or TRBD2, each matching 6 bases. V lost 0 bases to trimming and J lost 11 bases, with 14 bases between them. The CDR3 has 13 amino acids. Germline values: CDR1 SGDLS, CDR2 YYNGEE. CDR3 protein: CASSVAGAQEQYF. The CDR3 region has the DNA TGTGCCAGCAGCGTAGCGGGGGCGCAGGAGCAGTACTTC.

CDR3 region: CAIRRTGASYEQYF. CDR3 DNA sequence: TGTGCCATCAGGAGGACAGGGGCATCCTACGAGCAGTACTTC. The chain combines TRBV10-3 with TRBJ2-5; 9 bases are shared with TRBD1. Near its end, the DNA agrees better with TRBJ2-7, so the J call may be wrong. Germline CDR1 is ENHRY and CDR2 is SYGVKD. The CDR3 is 14 amino acids.

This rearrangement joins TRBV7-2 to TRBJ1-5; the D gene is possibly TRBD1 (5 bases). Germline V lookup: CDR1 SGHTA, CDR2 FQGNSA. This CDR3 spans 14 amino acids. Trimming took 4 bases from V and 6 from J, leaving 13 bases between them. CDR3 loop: CASSSRWGGQPQHF. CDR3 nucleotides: TGTGCCAGCAGCTCCCGTTGGGGCGGTCAGCCCCAGCATTTT.

CDR3 loop: CASRNSRGGETQYF. The CDR3 bases are TGTGCCAGCCGTAATAGCCGGGGGGGAGAGACCCAGTACTTC. The chain is built from TRBV6-6 and TRBJ2-5; 8 bases are a match to TRBD2. The V gene's germline CDR1 is MNHNY and CDR2 SVGAGI (reference sequence). The CDR3 is made up of 14 amino acids. Germline trimming cut 8 bases from V and 4 bases from J; bases unmatched to any gene: 9.

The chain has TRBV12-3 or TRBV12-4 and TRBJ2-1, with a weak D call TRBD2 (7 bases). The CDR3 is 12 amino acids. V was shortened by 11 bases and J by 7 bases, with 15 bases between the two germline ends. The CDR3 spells CAEGGQGNEQFF. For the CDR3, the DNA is TGTGCCGAGGGGGGGCAGGGGAATGAGCAGTTCTTC.